A single sample gave rise to the 9 T cell receptor beta chains below, sequenced in a study of blood T cell repertoires in COVID-19. This table comes from immunoSEQ multiplex PCR, and its TCRdb copy is limited to in-frame clones, with some not included. The sample holds 150,000 to 200,000 clones, roughly 80% seen once. The sample was peripheral blood. Receptor source: a man between 65 and 85 years old with acute or convalescent COVID-19.

This clone was observed a few times. This chain links TRBV12-1 with TRBJ1-1; TRBD1 is the table's D call and was not checked against the DNA. TRBV12-1 is an annotated pseudogene. The CDR3 covers 16 residues. This chain's CDR3 is CASSFRWGQGCAEAFF. DNA for the CDR3: TGTGCCAGCAGCTTTAGGTGGGGACAGGGATGCGCTGAAGCTTTCTTT.

The chain employs TRBV11-3 and TRBJ2-7; TRBD1 aligns across 9 bases. With 0 bases clipped from V and 4 bases from J, the junction kept 4 bases outside the gene matches. Germline V gene sequence: CDR1 SGHNT, CDR2 YENEEA. The CDR3 length is 15 residues. The CDR3 spells CASSLESGTGYEQYF. The CDR3 coding sequence is TGTGCCAGCAGCTTAGAGTCCGGGACAGGGTACGAGCAGTACTTC.

This clone was observed a few times. V gene TRBV3-1 (or the pseudogene TRBV3-2) combines with J gene TRBJ2-3; 11 nucleotides match TRBD2. Germline assignment: CDR1 LGHDT and CDR2 YNNKEL (reference sequence). The CDR3 runs to 12 residues. J lost 14 bases, V lost 2 bases, and 3 bases had no gene match. The CDR3 is CASSQTSGGLYF. Here the CDR3 DNA reads TGTGCCAGCAGCCAAACTAGCGGGGGATTGTATTTT.

J is TRBJ2-5 and V is TRBV19; 13 bases are a match to TRBD2. V was pared by 5 bases and J by 4 bases, with 10 bases of the junction left unmatched. Germline values: CDR1 LNHDA, CDR2 SQIVND (reference sequence). The length of the CDR3 is 17 residues. The CDR3 sequence is CASSPSGTSGTRETQYF. The CDR3 DNA follows: TGTGCCAGTAGTCCCTCCGGGACTAGCGGGACAAGAGAGACCCAGTACTTC.

The rearrangement links TRBV9 to TRBJ1-2, with TRBD1 matching 8 bases. The CDR3 covers 14 residues. Germline lookup yields CDR1 SGDLS and CDR2 YYNGEE. The junction had 4 bases not matched to a gene; V was cut back by 2 bases and J by 4 bases. In DNA, the CDR3 is TGTGCCAGCAGCGTGACAGGGGTTACCTATGGCTACACCTTC. Translation gives CASSVTGVTYGYTF.

CDR3 DNA sequence: TGTGCCACGTCTAGGCGGGGGGGGAGCACTGAAGCTTTCTTT. It specifies CATSRRGGSTEAFF. The rearrangement links TRBV5-4 to TRBJ1-1; weak D call: TRBD1 (5 bases). The CDR3 sequence is 14 residues long. V was shortened by 9 bases and J by 4 bases, with 19 bases between the two germline ends. The V gene's germline CDR1 is SGHNT and CDR2 YYREEE (reference sequence).

The chain joins TRBV24-1 to TRBJ2-5; maybe TRBD1 (6 bases). Trimming pared 1 base from V and 4 bases from J, leaving 6 bases between. The CDR3 has 13 residues. Germline CDR1 is KGHDR and CDR2 is SFDVKD. The CDR3 loop reads CATSDLGGETQYF. CDR3 coding DNA: TGTGCCACCAGTGATTTAGGGGGAGAGACCCAGTACTTC.

The chain uses TRBV19 and TRBJ1-2; 9 nucleotides agree with TRBD1. Per the germline V gene, CDR1 is LNHDA and CDR2 is SQIVND (reference sequence). The CDR3 runs to 14 residues. The trim removed 5 bases at V and 8 bases at J, leaving 9 bases unmatched. Here the CDR3 DNA reads TGTGCCAGTAGTTATACACAGGGGGCGGAAGGCTACACCTTC. It yields the protein CASSYTQGAEGYTF.

This sequence joins TRBV19 and TRBJ1-5; no clear D gene. Germline CDR1 and CDR2: LNHDA and SQIVND (reference sequence). V shed 5 bases and J shed 7 bases, with 18 bases lying between them. This CDR3 has 15 residues. The CDR3 sequence: CASSDGGWRMQPQHF. In nucleotides, the CDR3 is TGTGCCAGTAGTGATGGAGGGTGGAGGATGCAGCCCCAGCATTTT.